The TCR beta chain under discussion was sequenced for a study of blood T cells in healthy people across ages. Germline V gene lookup returns CDR1 ENHRY and CDR2 SYGVKD. This CDR3 has 16 amino acids. Combining a sample-barcoded 5' primer with a J-beta primer mix, a second PCR ran for roughly 6 to 12 cycles. Using its own MiXCR run on the 5' RACE reads, TCRdb lists one record per CDR3 protein. The table shows about 930,000 distinct CDR3 sequences, with roughly 28% occurring only once. In regard to this clonotype: Its cognate antigen is unknown. The junction departs from the called germline gene at one end, perhaps through a read error.

Study conclusions and caveats: Diversity of TCR beta per million T cells declined in a roughly linear way with age. Both higher diversity and more naive CD4+ cells marked long-lived donors when set against aged donors.

These data also formed part of another study, on T cells of mothers and their children. As that report states: Over 8 million TCR beta CDR3 reads were obtained from each mother, and approximately 3 million from each child. In unrelated and related pairs, TCR recombination output is shaped in a similar way by thymic selection.

V gene TRBV10-3 combines with J gene TRBJ1-1, with a possible D match to TRBD1 (6 bases). Sequencing input: blood. This clonotype was obtained from a woman between 35 and 50 years old in good health. The CDR3 reads CAIGDLWPRNRVEAFF. In DNA form, the CDR3 reads TGTGCCATCGGTGATTTATGGCCCCGGAACAGGGTAGAAGCTTTCTTT.